The entry below gives a single T cell receptor (beta chain) sequence along with its context. Its specificity is not known. This PCR relied on a set of 60 Vbeta primers and 13 Jbeta primers. Only in-frame clones appear in the TCRdb table, and some are missing; sequencing was by immunoSEQ multiplex PCR. The sample lists under 200,000 clones; 80% to 85% were seen once. This specimen belongs to a study of cytomegalovirus exposure and HLA in healthy donors. Overall study findings and caveats: Many donors shared some public TCRs, even though most TCR sequences were rare. The authors confirmed in vitro that a few CMV-associated chains were specific for CMV antigens. Researchers reported in a later analysis that common viral pathogens appeared linked to several top clusters.

Trimming removed 8 bases from V and 4 bases from J, with 18 bases in between. Germline CDR1 and CDR2: SEHNR and FQNEAQ (reference sequence). There are 14 residues in the CDR3. The sequenced sample was PBMCs. This chain joins TRBV7-9 and TRBJ2-7; D unresolved. The TCR was taken from a young woman in good health and CMV-seronegative. The CDR3 DNA reads TGTGCCAGCCGCCCGCTGGGCGACGTTTACGAGCAGTACGTC. Encoded protein: CASRPLGDVYEQYV.